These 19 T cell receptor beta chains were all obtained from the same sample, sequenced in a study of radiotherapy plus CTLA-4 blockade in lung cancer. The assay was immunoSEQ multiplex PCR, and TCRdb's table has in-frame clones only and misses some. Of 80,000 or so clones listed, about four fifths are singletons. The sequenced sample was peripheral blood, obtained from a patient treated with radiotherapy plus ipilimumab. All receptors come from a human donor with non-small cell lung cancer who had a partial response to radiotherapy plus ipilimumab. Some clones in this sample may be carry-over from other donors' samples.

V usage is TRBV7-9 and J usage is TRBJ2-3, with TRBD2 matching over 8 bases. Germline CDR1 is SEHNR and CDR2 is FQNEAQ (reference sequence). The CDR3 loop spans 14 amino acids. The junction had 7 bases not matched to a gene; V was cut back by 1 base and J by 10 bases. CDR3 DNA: TGTGCCAGCAGCTTAGGGGCGAGCGGGGGCCCGCAGTATTTT. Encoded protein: CASSLGASGGPQYF. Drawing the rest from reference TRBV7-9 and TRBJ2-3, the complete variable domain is DTGVSQNPRHKITKRGQNVTFRCDPISEHNRLYWYRQTLGQGPEFLTYFQNEAQLEKSRLLSDRFSAERPKGSFSTLEIQRTEQGDSAMYLCASSLGASGGPQYFGPGTRLTVL.

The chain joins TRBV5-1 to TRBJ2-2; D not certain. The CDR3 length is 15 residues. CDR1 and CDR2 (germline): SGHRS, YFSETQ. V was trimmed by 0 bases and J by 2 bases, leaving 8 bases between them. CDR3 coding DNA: TGCGCCAGCAGCTTGGAGCGCACAAACACCGGGGAGCTGTTTTTT. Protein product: CASSLERTNTGELFF.

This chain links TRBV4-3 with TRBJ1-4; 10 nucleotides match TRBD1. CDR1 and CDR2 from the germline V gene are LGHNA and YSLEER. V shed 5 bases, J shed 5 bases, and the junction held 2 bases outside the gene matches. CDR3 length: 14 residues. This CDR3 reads CASSSDRGNEKLFF. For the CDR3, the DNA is TGCGCCAGCAGCTCGGACAGGGGGAATGAAAAACTGTTTTTT.

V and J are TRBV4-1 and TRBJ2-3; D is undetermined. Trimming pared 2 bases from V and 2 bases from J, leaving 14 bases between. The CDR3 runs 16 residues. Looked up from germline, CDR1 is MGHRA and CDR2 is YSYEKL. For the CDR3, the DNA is TGCGCCAGCAGCCAAAGCCCCGACACTTTCACAGATACGCAGTATTTT. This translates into CASSQSPDTFTDTQYF.

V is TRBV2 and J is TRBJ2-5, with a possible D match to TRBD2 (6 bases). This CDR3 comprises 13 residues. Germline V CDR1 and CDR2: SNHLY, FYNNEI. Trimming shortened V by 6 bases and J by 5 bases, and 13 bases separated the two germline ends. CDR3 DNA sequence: TGTGCCAGCAGGGCAACTAGCTCGGAGACCCAGTACTTC. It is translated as CASRATSSETQYF.

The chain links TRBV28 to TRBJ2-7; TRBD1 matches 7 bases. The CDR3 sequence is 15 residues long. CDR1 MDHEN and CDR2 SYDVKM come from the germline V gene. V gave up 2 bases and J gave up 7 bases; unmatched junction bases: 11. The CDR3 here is CASSLAGQELGEQYF. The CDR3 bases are TGTGCCAGCAGTTTAGCAGGACAGGAGTTAGGGGAGCAGTACTTC. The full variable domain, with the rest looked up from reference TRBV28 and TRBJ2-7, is DVKVTQSSRYLVKRTGEKVFLECVQDMDHENMFWYRQDPGLGLRLIYFSYDVKMKEKGDIPEGYSVSREKKERFSLILESASTNQTSMYLCASSLAGQELGEQYFGPGTRLTVT.

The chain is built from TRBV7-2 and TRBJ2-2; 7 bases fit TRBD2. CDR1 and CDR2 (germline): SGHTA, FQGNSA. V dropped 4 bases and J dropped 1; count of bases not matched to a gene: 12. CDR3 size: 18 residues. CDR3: CASSSRARGGGNTGELFF. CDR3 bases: TGTGCCAGCAGCTCGAGGGCCCGGGGCGGGGGGAACACCGGGGAGCTGTTTTTT.

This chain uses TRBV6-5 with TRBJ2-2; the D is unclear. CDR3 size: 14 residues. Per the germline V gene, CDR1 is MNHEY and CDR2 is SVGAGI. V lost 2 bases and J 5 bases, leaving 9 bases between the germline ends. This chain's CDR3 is CASSYPSGTGELFF. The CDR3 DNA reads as TGTGCCAGCAGTTACCCTAGTGGTACCGGGGAGCTGTTTTTT.

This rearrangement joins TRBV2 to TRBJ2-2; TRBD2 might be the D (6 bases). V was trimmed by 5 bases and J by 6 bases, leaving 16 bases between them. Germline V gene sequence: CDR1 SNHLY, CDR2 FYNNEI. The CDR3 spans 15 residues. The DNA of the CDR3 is TGTGCCAGCAGTTACCCAGGGACTGTGGCCGGGGAGCTGTTTTTT. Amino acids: CASSYPGTVAGELFF.

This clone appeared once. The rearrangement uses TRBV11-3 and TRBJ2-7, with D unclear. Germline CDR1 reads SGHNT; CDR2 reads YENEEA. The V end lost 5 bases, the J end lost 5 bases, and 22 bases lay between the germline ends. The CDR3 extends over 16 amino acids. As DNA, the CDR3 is TGTGCCAGCAGCACTAAGTCAAGCTTACAAGCTCACGAGCAGTACTTC. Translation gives CASSTKSSLQAHEQYF. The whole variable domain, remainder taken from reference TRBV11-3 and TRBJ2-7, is EAGVVQSPRYKIIEKKQPVAFWCNPISGHNTLYWYLQNLGQGPELLIRYENEEAVDDSQLPKDRFSAERLKGVDSTLKIQPAELGDSAVYLCASSTKSSLQAHEQYFGPGTRLTVT.

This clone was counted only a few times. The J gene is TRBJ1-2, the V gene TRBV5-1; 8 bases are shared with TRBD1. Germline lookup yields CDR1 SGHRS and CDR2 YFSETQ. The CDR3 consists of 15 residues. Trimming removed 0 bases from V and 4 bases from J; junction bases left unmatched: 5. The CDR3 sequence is CASSLGQGASYGYTF. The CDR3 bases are TGCGCCAGCAGCTTGGGGCAGGGGGCATCCTATGGCTACACCTTC.

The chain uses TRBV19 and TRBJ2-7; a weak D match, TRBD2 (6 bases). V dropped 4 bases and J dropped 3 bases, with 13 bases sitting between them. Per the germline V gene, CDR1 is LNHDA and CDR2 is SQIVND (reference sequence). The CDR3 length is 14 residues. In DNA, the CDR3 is TGTGCCAGTAGTACCACCGGGAGTCTCTACGAGCAGTACTTC. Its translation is CASSTTGSLYEQYF.

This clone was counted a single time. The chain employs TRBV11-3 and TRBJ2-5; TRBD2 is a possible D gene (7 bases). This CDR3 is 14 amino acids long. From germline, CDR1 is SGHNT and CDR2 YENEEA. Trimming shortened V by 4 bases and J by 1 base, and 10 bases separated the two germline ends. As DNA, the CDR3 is TGTGCCAGCAGCTCCCGGGGGGCCCAAGAGACCCAGTACTTC. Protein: CASSSRGAQETQYF.

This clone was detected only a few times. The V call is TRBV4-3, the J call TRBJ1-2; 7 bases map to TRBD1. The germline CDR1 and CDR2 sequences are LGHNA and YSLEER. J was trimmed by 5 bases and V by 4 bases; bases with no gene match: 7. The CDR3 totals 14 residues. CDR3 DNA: TGCGCCAGCAGCCCAAGCCGGACAGGATATGGCTACACCTTC. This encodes CASSPSRTGYGYTF.

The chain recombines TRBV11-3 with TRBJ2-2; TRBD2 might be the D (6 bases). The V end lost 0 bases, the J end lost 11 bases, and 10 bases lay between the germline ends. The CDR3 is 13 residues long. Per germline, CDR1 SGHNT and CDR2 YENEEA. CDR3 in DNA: TGTGCCAGCAGCTTAGAAGCTGCGGGAGAGCTGTTTTTT. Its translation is CASSLEAAGELFF.

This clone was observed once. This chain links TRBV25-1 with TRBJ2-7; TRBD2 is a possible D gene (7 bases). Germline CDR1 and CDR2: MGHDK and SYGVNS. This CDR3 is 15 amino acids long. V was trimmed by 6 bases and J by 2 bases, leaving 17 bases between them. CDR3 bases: TGTGCCAGCAGCCCGCCGAGGGGGACTACCTACGAGCAGTACTTC. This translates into CASSPPRGTTYEQYF.

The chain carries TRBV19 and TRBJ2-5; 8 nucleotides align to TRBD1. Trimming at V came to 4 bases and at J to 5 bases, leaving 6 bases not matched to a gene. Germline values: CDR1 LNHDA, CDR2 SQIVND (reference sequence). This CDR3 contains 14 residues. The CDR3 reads CASSTQGGRETQYF. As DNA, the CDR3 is TGTGCCAGTAGTACACAGGGGGGACGCGAGACCCAGTACTTC.

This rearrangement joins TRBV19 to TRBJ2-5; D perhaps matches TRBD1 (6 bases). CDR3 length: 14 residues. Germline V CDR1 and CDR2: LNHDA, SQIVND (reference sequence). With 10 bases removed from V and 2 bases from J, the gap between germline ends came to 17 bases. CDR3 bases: TGTGCCACTACCCCCCCAGGGGTGCAAGAGACCCAGTACTTC. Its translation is CATTPPGVQETQYF.

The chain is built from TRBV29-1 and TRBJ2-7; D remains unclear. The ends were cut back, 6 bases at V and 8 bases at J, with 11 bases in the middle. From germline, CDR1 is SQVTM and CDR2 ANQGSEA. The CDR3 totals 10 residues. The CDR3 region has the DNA TGCAGCGTGGTCGAGATTCAGCAGTACTTC. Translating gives CSVVEIQQYF.